This TCR beta chain was found in a study of cytomegalovirus exposure and HLA in healthy donors (TCRdb year 2017). At the level of the whole study: According to an earlier analysis of around 600 of the donors, 200 million or so T cells yielded over 100 million unique TCR beta sequences and 276 Gb of sequence data. To decide whether each TCR beta V gene segment behaved as functional or pseudogenic, an earlier analysis of some 600 of the donors relied on high-throughput TCR beta sequencing. Typing coverage differed by locus: A, B, C, DRB1 and DQB1 were typed in roughly 620-630 donors, DQA1 in 500 to 550, DPA1 in nearly 610, and DPB1 in about 450. Of the approximately 370 genotyped donors, 75% to 85% were placed in the genetic ancestry cluster associated with self-reported Caucasian donors. Both class I and class II loci were covered by HLA typing, at four-digit resolution. Every repertoire in the discovery cohort had been generated on one and the same sequencing platform. Among 398 genotyped donors of the cohort, an average of roughly 240,000 unique TCR beta nucleotide sequences were sequenced per donor, roughly a sixth of them non-productive. Roughly 5 DR-DQ haplotypes were handled as single units for association and clustering, since linkage in the cohort was strong. The study was designed to test whether signatures of past pathogen exposure could be identified by cataloging public T cell receptors. A later genetic analysis took genome-wide SNP genotypes for about 65% of the 666 donors and used that subset as a discovery cohort. In addition to the first cohort of 666 subjects, a separate validation cohort of approximately 130 different subjects was used. The study used immunosequencing to profile the T cell repertoires of several hundred subjects and linked those repertoires to cytomegalovirus serostatus. In the later analysis, no new phenotypic data were used to find candidate immune exposures; instead, reliance was placed on TCR beta sequences and their occurrence across donors. Approximately 300 gigabases of sequencing data and tens of millions of unique TCR sequences were included in an early release covering about 600 HLA-typed donors. The study combined high-throughput TCR immunosequencing, statistical association of individual TCRs with disease status, and machine learning to predict cytomegalovirus infection status. A later analysis re-analyzed previously published TCR beta repertoires from roughly 690 donors and added high-resolution HLA genotyping to study TCR occurrence patterns. Donor age, sex, ethnicity and CMV serostatus were compiled alongside the repertoire data. The paper's findings and limits, for the study overall: A later genetic analysis associated a missense DCLRE1C variant with V-gene and J-gene trimming of TCR beta chains, and an independent cohort replicated the association. In vitro tests confirmed that a few of the cytomegalovirus-associated TCR beta chains recognize cytomegalovirus antigens. A further reported finding was that TCR beta sequences accurately predicted the HLA-A and HLA-B alleles for most subjects in the first cohort. When HLA alleles, especially DR and DQ, strongly co-occurred, attributing TCR associations to individual alleles was difficult. A later genetic analysis reported fewer N-insertions in productive TCRs among donors in an Asian-associated ancestry cluster than the approximately 670-donor mean. Correlated functional status among segregating V segments might reflect linkage disequilibrium, but an unknown experimental factor could not be ruled out. Cytomegalovirus status was reported to be diagnosed by the classifier with high specificity and sensitivity in both the original and validation cohorts. Approximately 18 rarely observed V segments, including chromosome 9 orphons, were excluded from the earlier analysis of about 500 of the donors because counts were too low. According to the authors, the approach could potentially be generalized to other disease states and immunological phenotypes. CMV serostatus was the only immune exposure information available for the cohort. Presence/absence analyses assumed roughly uniform sequencing depth across donors, an assumption that may not hold. According to a later analysis, TCR association rates differed among HLA loci, with DRB1 alleles showing the most associated TCRs and HLA-C alleles showing the fewest. A total of 150 or so TCR beta chains were listed by the study as associated with cytomegalovirus. A later analysis reported that several top co-occurrence clusters appeared linked to parvovirus B19, influenza, CMV and Epstein-Barr virus. In an earlier analysis of some 550 of the donors, most TCR beta V segments were observed in productive rearrangements about 90% or about 30% of the time, broadly matching IMGT annotations. Across donors, most TCR sequences were observed very rarely, whereas some public TCRs were present in many individuals. In a later analysis, around 17,000 TCR beta sequences were associated with specific HLA alleles at a false discovery rate of 0.05. In a later analysis, HLA-associated TCR beta chains were found to be more clonally expanded and to have lower generation probabilities than equally common non-associated chains. Some IMGT-functional V segments, including TRBV6-2 and TRBV6-3, could not be told apart with the 87-base-pair reads, so those segments were excluded. A cluster of highly shared sequence variants was judged likely to represent a technical artifact of the sequencing pipeline. A later analysis found that most CMV-associated TCR beta chains appeared HLA-restricted, with HLA associations seemingly driven largely by CMV exposure. In this cohort, only TCR beta chains were sequenced, and detectable features were limited by the absence of alpha or paired-chain data. Because HLA typing was missing for some donors at each locus, association tests included only the typed subset.

The library was generated by the immunoSEQ multiplex PCR assay. A mixture of 60 forward primers for TCR Vbeta segments and 13 reverse primers for TCR Jbeta segments was used in the multiplex PCR. The CDR3 region of rearranged TCR beta genes was amplified from genomic DNA with a multiplex PCR assay. The amplified TCR beta libraries were sequenced on the Illumina HiSeq System as 87-base-pair reads. The source study handled its data this way. A later analysis counted tens of millions of unique TCR beta chains across the approximately 700 repertoires, and approximately 11 million of these chains were shared by at least two donors. Raw reads were error-corrected and collapsed into unique sequences with a nearest-neighbor algorithm that merged closely related sequences to remove PCR and sequencing errors. Alignment of CDR3 sequences to IMGT reference sequences was used to assign V, D and J gene segments. Each retained sequence needed at least a six-nucleotide match to both a V gene segment and a J gene segment. Rearrangements were called productive when the CDR3 lacked stop codons and stayed in frame with V and J; all others were non-productive. Following IMGT convention, CDR3 was defined as the stretch from the second conserved V-encoded cysteine up to the conserved J-encoded phenylalanine. In an earlier analysis of around 570 of the donors, sequences lacking an unambiguous match to a single V gene segment were excluded. In an earlier analysis of about 590 of the donors, a V segment was called functional when productive rearrangements were above 56.7%, and segregating when the standard deviation between donors exceeded 5%. A statistical classification framework was built to diagnose cytomegalovirus status from the catalog of TCR beta chain sequences. A later analysis assigned V and J genes by comparing TCR nucleotide sequences with IMGT/GENE-DB human TR gene sequences. A later analysis assigned CDR3 sequences and most-parsimonious VDJ recombination scenarios with the TCRdist pipeline. In a later analysis, each TCR beta chain was defined by its CDR3 amino acid sequence together with its V-gene family, and reads without a unique V-gene family were excluded. In a later analysis, fewer than 650 highly shared, low-generation-probability nucleotide sequences were removed to address suspected cross-contamination and a sequencing artifact. In a later analysis, a clonal expansion index was calculated for each public chain from normalized within-repertoire ranks of inferred template counts. In a later analysis, generation probabilities were computed using a VDJ recombination model fitted to out-of-frame rearrangements, and the results were checked against IGoR. Hypergeometric tests were used in a later analysis to score TCR-TCR, TCR-HLA and TCR-CMV co-occurrence, with a repertoire-size bias correction applied to the TCR pairs. In a later analysis, false discovery rates were estimated by permuting HLA or CMV assignments 20 times. In a later analysis, co-occurring TCRs were grouped using DBSCAN, with TCRdist sequence similarity added in when clustering inside HLA-allele-positive subsets. Co-occurrence clustering excluded repertoires with fewer than 30,000 or more than 120,000 public chains, plus five with anomalous nucleotide sharing. This is the immuneACCESS table as TCRdb keeps it, with only in-frame sequences that have V and J called. A part of the clones is gone; compared with another copy, unresolved V genes explain less than half, and the rest is unexplained. From that table come the V and J calls and clone size; the DNA was used to work out D and trimming. This sample comprises 200,000 to 300,000 clones, around 84% of them detected only once. The ten top clones hold 0.24% of the sample.

In total, 500 to 700 healthy bone marrow donors made up the cohort. At the time of sampling, all cohort members were nominally healthy, though unrecorded immune exposures were likely present. The donor tested CMV seronegative and was one of the 352 seronegative cohort members. Each donor provided a peripheral blood sample, and peripheral blood mononuclear cells were used for TCR beta sequencing. The Qiagen DNeasy Blood Extraction Kit was used to extract genomic DNA from the blood cell samples. A few counts support this clone. Its cognate antigen has yet to be identified. Qualities for individual bases were not recorded, and no much larger clone is one base off. Per the germline V gene, SGHRS is the CDR1 and YFSETQ is the CDR2. V has 2 bases trimmed and J has 9 bases trimmed; junction bases matching no gene number 2. From the cysteine up to the phenylalanine, the CDR3 has a length of 13 residues. Only CDR3 DNA is held: 39 bases, read in frame from base 1.

The rearranged segments are TRBV5-1 and TRBJ1-5; 10 middle bases align to TRBD1. Input material: PBMCs. The receptor's source is a girl aged 2 to 10 in good health and CMV-seronegative. The CDR3 region has the sequence CASSFDRGPPQHF. The bases read TGCGCCAGCAGCTTCGACAGGGGGCCGCCCCAGCATTTT.